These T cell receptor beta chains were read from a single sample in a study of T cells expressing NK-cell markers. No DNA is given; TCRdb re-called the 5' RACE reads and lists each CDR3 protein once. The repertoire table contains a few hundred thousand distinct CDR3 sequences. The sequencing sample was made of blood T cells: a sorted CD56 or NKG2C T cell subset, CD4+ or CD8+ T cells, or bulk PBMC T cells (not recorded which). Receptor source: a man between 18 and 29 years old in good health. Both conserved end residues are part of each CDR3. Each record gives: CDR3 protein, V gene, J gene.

CDR3 protein: CASSLVGQKPGTEAFF; V gene: TRBV5-6; J gene: TRBJ1-1
CDR3 protein: CASSSRGSGGQQETQYF; V gene: TRBV7-2; J gene: TRBJ2-5
CDR3 protein: CSARAPGGRAYEQYF; V gene: TRBV20-1; J gene: TRBJ2-7
CDR3 protein: CAISASPTDEQFF; V gene: TRBV10-3; J gene: TRBJ2-1
CDR3 protein: CATGEWGNTGELFF; V gene: TRBV24-1; J gene: TRBJ2-2
CDR3 protein: CASSSRHGDTQYF; V gene: TRBV5-5; J gene: TRBJ2-3
CDR3 protein: CASSPPRGQTDTQYF; V gene: TRBV13; J gene: TRBJ2-3
CDR3 protein: CASSQDQLSSYNEQFF; V gene: TRBV4-2; J gene: TRBJ2-1
CDR3 protein: CASSYLGTEFYEQYF; V gene: TRBV6-2/TRBV6-3; J gene: TRBJ2-7
CDR3 protein: CASSLGVLTIYF; V gene: TRBV12-3/TRBV12-4; J gene: TRBJ1-3
CDR3 protein: CASSWSPGATGELFF; V gene: TRBV19; J gene: TRBJ2-2